This T cell receptor (beta chain) was recovered during a study of cytomegalovirus exposure and HLA in healthy donors. Broader study findings: Rarity marked most TCR sequences, yet some public TCRs occurred in many donors. After further analysis at a later stage, roughly 16,000 TCR beta sequences were associated with HLA alleles at 0.05 false discovery rate. The classifier reportedly diagnosed cytomegalovirus status with high sensitivity and specificity.

Use of 60 Vbeta and 13 Jbeta primers characterized the PCR. In the study's own analysis: Per a later analysis, the number of unique TCR beta chains was some 82 million, of which around 9.9 million were shared. TCRdb's copy holds only in-frame clones and misses some; the assay was immunoSEQ multiplex PCR. The DNA was the basis for D and trimming; V, J and clone size are from that table. The sample includes 160,000 or so clones, about 77% of them seen just once. Trimming took 8 bases from V and 7 from J, leaving 15 bases between them. The CDR3 totals 12 residues. Germline values: CDR1 LNHDA, CDR2 SQIVND (reference sequence). Comment on this clone: What it binds is unknown.

This rearrangement joins TRBV19 to TRBJ2-7, with D possibly being TRBD2 (5 bases). Sequencing was done on a sample of PBMCs. The TCR sequence derives from a man in his sixties in good health and CMV-seronegative. CDR3 protein: CASLSGIGEQYF. The CDR3 nucleotides read TGTGCCAGTCTTTCGGGGATCGGGGAGCAGTACTTC.